Shown below are 18 T cell receptor beta chains from a single sample sequenced in a study of regulatory T cells in long-lasting Graves disease. The time point is: newly diagnosed GD, antithyroid drugs for less than 3 months. Preparation of the TCR library used RNA extracted from PBMCs. Sequencing libraries for TCR beta were prepared with iRepertoire HTBI primers and Arm-PCR of CDR3 regions. From the multiplex PCR reads, TCRdb called clonotypes with MiXCR, one entry per CDR3 protein. The sample records over 450,000 distinct CDR3 sequences, 12% being singletons. These same records also appear under a second study, on T cells in Graves' hyperthyroidism and ophthalmopathy.

The sample in question was peripheral blood mononuclear cells (PBMCs), obtained at new diagnosis, from a patient treated with antithyroid drugs. All receptors derive from a woman aged 25 to 39 with Graves disease.

This clonotype has only a few counts. This chain uses TRBV19 with TRBJ1-5; D remains unclear. CDR3 length: 15 residues. V gave up 7 bases and J gave up 1 base, with 14 bases separating them. Germline assignment: CDR1 LNHDA and CDR2 SQIVND (reference sequence). CDR3: CASTDASQSNQPQHF. The CDR3 coding sequence is TGTGCCAGTACCGACGCCTCACAAAGCAATCAGCCCCAGCATTTT. Based on the CDR3 plus reference TRBV19 and TRBJ1-5, the full variable domain is DGGITQSPKYLFRKEGQNVTLSCEQNLNHDAMYWYRQDPGQGLRLIYYSQIVNDFQKGDIAEGYSVSREKKESFPLTVTSAQKNPTAFYLCASTDASQSNQPQHFGDGTRLSIL.

There are a few counts of this clonotype. This may come from a read error, since a much larger clone is one base off. This chain uses TRBV28 with TRBJ1-1; D is perhaps TRBD1 (5 bases). Germline-derived CDR1 and CDR2 are MDHEN and SYDVKM. Trimming removed 8 bases at V and 1 base at J, with 20 bases between. The CDR3 runs to 16 residues. CDR3 nucleotide sequence: TGTGCCAGCGGCCGGGGCGACTGGACACCGAACACTGAAGCTTTCTTT. Translated: CASGRGDWTPNTEAFF.

In its sample, this clonotype was seen many times. J is TRBJ2-2 and V is TRBV4-1; D remains ambiguous. V was cut by 0 bases and J by 6 bases, with 5 bases left in between. The CDR3 is 13 amino acids. Germline CDR1 is MGHRA and CDR2 is YSYEKL. CDR3 DNA sequence: TGCGCCAGCAGCCAAGATGTCGCCGGGGAGCTGTTTTTT. It is translated as CASSQDVAGELFF.

As to this clonotype: This may come from a read error, since a much larger clone is one base off. The missing conserved phenylalanine or tryptophan at the end of this CDR3 makes a read error likely. The V gene is TRBV11-2, the J gene TRBJ2-1, with 14 nucleotides matching TRBD2. The CDR3 is 14 residues long. V shed 5 bases and J 10 bases; nucleotides not matched to a gene: 4. Germline CDR1 reads SGHAT; CDR2 reads FQNNGV. CDR3 in DNA: TGTGCCAGCAGCGGACTAGCGGGAGGCCCGGAGCAGTTCCTC. Translated: CASSGLAGGPEQFL.

Notes on this clonotype: An end of the junction differs from the germline gene, which may be a read error. The chain recombines TRBV11-2 with TRBJ2-1; 9 bases agree with TRBD1. CDR1 and CDR2 (germline): SGHAT, FQNNGV. The CDR3 is 15 amino acids. The CDR3 loop is CASSLEQGAYDEQFF. The CDR3 DNA is TGTGCCAGCAGCTTAGAACAGGGGGCCTACGATGAGCAGTTCTTC.

The J gene is TRBJ2-1, the V gene TRBV12-5; 10 bases align to TRBD2. This CDR3 is built from 16 residues. J was trimmed by 0 bases and V by 3 bases; bases with no gene match: 2. The germline V gene has CDR1 LGHNT and CDR2 FRNRAP. In DNA, the CDR3 is TGTGCTAGTGGTTTTCGGACTAGCGGCTCCTACAATGAGCAGTTCTTC. Translated, it gives CASGFRTSGSYNEQFF.

This clonotype was counted many times. The V call is TRBV20-1, the J call TRBJ1-2, with a possible D match to TRBD1 (6 bases). Trimming took 6 bases from V and 4 from J, leaving 21 bases between them. Germline V gives CDR1 DFQATT, CDR2 SNEGSKA (reference sequence). The CDR3 is made up of 15 amino acids. The CDR3 loop reads CSANTGGGATYGYTF. CDR3 DNA: TGCAGTGCAAACACTGGGGGGGGGGCTACCTATGGCTACACCTTC.

This clonotype was detected ten times or more. One junction end disagrees with the germline gene, perhaps due to a read error. The chain employs TRBV12-3 or TRBV12-4 and TRBJ2-1, with D perhaps matching TRBD1 (6 bases). The CDR3 is made up of 13 amino acids. CDR3 residues: CAGRTGIYNEQFF. In DNA form, the CDR3 reads TGTGCCGGCAGAACAGGGATCTACAATGAGCAGTTCTTC.

This clonotype appeared many times. The chain uses TRBV11-3 and TRBJ2-2; 13 nucleotides match TRBD2. J lost 4 bases, V lost 5 bases, and 4 bases had no gene match. CDR3 size: 16 residues. The germline V gene has CDR1 SGHNT and CDR2 YENEEA. CDR3 amino acids: CASSRTSGSVTGELFF. Here the CDR3 DNA reads TGTGCCAGCAGCCGGACTAGCGGGAGTGTCACCGGGGAGCTGTTTTTT.

This clonotype was seen many times. The chain is built from TRBV2 and TRBJ2-7; TRBD1 aligns across 7 bases. There are 14 residues in the CDR3. Trimming at V came to 6 bases and at J to 3 bases, leaving 8 bases not matched to a gene. In germline, CDR1 is SNHLY, CDR2 FYNNEI. The CDR3 protein is CASSPDRRSYEQYF. CDR3 DNA sequence: TGTGCCAGCAGCCCGGACAGGAGAAGCTACGAGCAGTACTTC.

The table lists this clonotype with a few counts. V usage is TRBV27 and J usage is TRBJ1-6; D is unresolved. Germline V gene sequence: CDR1 MNHEY, CDR2 SMNVEV (reference sequence). Deletions cut 3 bases from V and 0 bases from J, with 12 bases between. The CDR3 runs to 17 residues. This chain's CDR3 is CASSFGEDSSYNSPLHF. As DNA, the CDR3 is TGTGCCAGCAGTTTCGGAGAAGATTCCTCCTATAATTCACCCCTCCACTTT.

This clonotype was counted only a few times. The chain links TRBV29-1 to TRBJ2-3, with TRBD1 matching over 10 bases. The germline gives CDR1 SQVTM, CDR2 ANQGSEA. J gave up 2 bases and V 1 base, and 15 bases lay outside the gene matches. The CDR3 is made up of 19 amino acids. For the CDR3, the DNA is TGCAGCGTTGAAGTGACAGGGGGCCTCATTCAAGGCCCCACAGATACGCAGTATTTT. Translated, it gives CSVEVTGGLIQGPTDTQYF.

This clonotype appeared many times. The DNA of the CDR3 is TGTGCCTGGAGCAGGCAATACCCCAATGAGCAGTTCTTC. It yields the protein CAWSRQYPNEQFF. This chain connects TRBV30 to TRBJ2-1; D is ambiguous. The CDR3 covers 13 residues. Germline CDR1 and CDR2: GTSNPN and SVGIG (reference sequence). V lost 3 bases and J lost 6, with 12 bases in between.

In its sample, this clonotype was seen many times. This chain's CDR3 is CASRTTSGGSYEQYF. The CDR3 DNA follows: TGCGCCAGCAGGACGACTAGCGGGGGCTCCTACGAGCAGTACTTC. The V call is TRBV5-1, the J call TRBJ2-7; 12 nucleotides agree with TRBD2. Trimming cost V 5 bases and J 0 bases; bases outside gene matches: 3. Per germline, CDR1 SGHRS and CDR2 YFSETQ. This CDR3 region has 15 residues.

This clonotype was seen many times. The rearrangement uses TRBV28 and TRBJ1-1, with D unclear. CDR1 and CDR2 from the germline V gene are MDHEN and SYDVKM. Trimming cost V 2 bases and J 0 bases, with 1 base left between them. This CDR3 spans 12 amino acids. The CDR3 region is CASSLLNTEAFF. Written as DNA, the CDR3 is TGTGCCAGCAGTTTACTGAACACTGAAGCTTTCTTT.

This clonotype came up many times. The chain combines TRBV6-1 with TRBJ2-7; TRBD1 matches at 8 bases. Unmatched junction bases numbered 7, after V lost 5 bases and J lost 1 base. In germline, CDR1 is MNHNS, CDR2 SASEGT. The CDR3 contains 15 residues. CDR3 in amino acids: CASSPWTGRSYEQYF. The CDR3 DNA reads TGTGCCAGCAGTCCTTGGACAGGGCGATCCTACGAGCAGTACTTC.

The chain uses TRBV2 and TRBJ2-1; 12 bases align to TRBD2. This CDR3 has 20 amino acids. Germline CDR1 reads SNHLY; CDR2 reads FYNNEI. V gave up 6 bases and J gave up 0 bases; unmatched junction bases: 15. The CDR3 DNA sequence: TGTGCCAGCAGCGGACGGACTAGCGGGAAGATCACGAGCTCCTACAATGAGCAGTTCTTC. It translates to CASSGRTSGKITSSYNEQFF.

This clonotype has only a few counts. The gene calls are TRBV3-1 and TRBJ2-4, with 7 bases fitting TRBD1. V lost 4 bases, J lost 13 bases, and 13 bases stayed unmatched. The germline gives CDR1 LGHDT, CDR2 YNNKEL (reference sequence). This CDR3 is built from 14 residues. CDR3 sequence: CASSLLTGPTAQYF. CDR3 DNA: TGTGCCAGCAGCCTTCTGACAGGGCCCACGGCCCAGTACTTC.